One and the same sample provided the 9 T cell receptor beta chains below, sequenced in a study of CD8 T cells in Susac syndrome. Random-hexamer reverse transcription was applied to about 0.45 to 1 ug RNA. In TCRdb, the immunoSEQ multiplex PCR reads were re-called with MiXCR into one record per CDR3 protein. The data hold around 160,000 distinct CDR3 sequences, with 85% to 95% observed a single time. The sample consisted of CD4+ T cells from PBMCs. The receptor source for this set is a human donor in good health.

J is TRBJ1-2 and V is TRBV30; weak D call: TRBD1 (5 bases). Trimming removed 2 bases at V and 8 bases at J, with 12 bases between. The CDR3 is 12 residues long. Germline V gives CDR1 GTSNPN, CDR2 SVGIG (reference sequence). This chain's CDR3 is CAWSTGPRGYTF. In DNA form, the CDR3 reads TGTGCCTGGAGTACAGGTCCTCGAGGCTACACCTTC.

The rearrangement uses TRBV30 and TRBJ1-6; D ambiguous. Trimming stripped 5 bases from V and 12 bases from J, with 8 bases between. The CDR3 runs 10 residues. CDR1 GTSNPN and CDR2 SVGIG come from the germline V gene (reference sequence). CDR3: CAWAKGPLHF. The CDR3 bases are TGTGCCTGGGCTAAAGGACCCCTCCACTTT.

The chain joins TRBV5-6 to TRBJ2-7; D is perhaps TRBD2 (6 bases). V was trimmed by 3 bases and J by 6 bases, leaving 19 bases between them. The CDR3 contains 15 residues. Germline values: CDR1 SGHDT, CDR2 YYEEEE. This chain's CDR3 is CASSSGPGEISEQYF. The CDR3 DNA follows: TGTGCCAGCAGCTCCGGCCCGGGGGAGATTAGCGAGCAGTACTTC.

The chain joins TRBV12-3 or TRBV12-4 to TRBJ2-7; TRBD1 matches at 11 bases. Trimming took 5 bases from V and 6 from J; bases not matched to a gene: 3. The CDR3 spans 13 residues. CDR3 protein: CASSTGTGGEQYF. CDR3 coding DNA: TGTGCCAGCAGTACCGGGACAGGGGGCGAGCAGTACTTC.

V is TRBV10-3 and J is TRBJ2-1; either TRBD1 or TRBD2 may fit D (5 bases each). The V end was cut by 9 bases, the J end by 7 bases, with 19 bases between. CDR3 length: 14 amino acids. The germline gives CDR1 ENHRY, CDR2 SYGVKD. This chain's CDR3 is CAMGSIIGTNEQFF. CDR3 in DNA: TGTGCCATGGGCTCGATAATAGGGACGAATGAGCAGTTCTTC.

The chain combines TRBV9 with TRBJ2-2; 8 nucleotides match TRBD1. Looked up from germline, CDR1 is SGDLS and CDR2 is YYNGEE. With 4 bases clipped from V and 4 bases from J, the junction kept 12 bases outside the gene matches. This CDR3 contains 17 residues. The CDR3 protein is CASSPPLGQGATGELFF. The CDR3 region has the DNA TGTGCCAGCAGCCCACCTCTCGGACAGGGTGCCACCGGGGAGCTGTTTTTT.

The chain carries TRBV29-1 and TRBJ2-2; a weak D match, TRBD2 (6 bases). Germline V gene lookup returns CDR1 SQVTM and CDR2 ANQGSEA. V was clipped by 1 base and J by 4 bases, with 13 bases between them. This CDR3 comprises 15 residues. CDR3 sequence reads: CSVEVVGGLTGELFF. The CDR3 nucleotides read TGCAGCGTTGAAGTTGTGGGGGGTCTCACCGGGGAGCTGTTTTTT.

About this clonotype itself: At one end the junction does not follow the germline gene, possibly because of a read error. The chain uses TRBV15 and TRBJ1-6; D is unclear. Germline V gives CDR1 LNHNV, CDR2 YYDKDF (reference sequence). CDR3 length equals 15 residues. This CDR3 reads CATSRDRGVNSPLHF. The CDR3 coding sequence is TGTGCCACCAGCAGAGATCGCGGGGTTAATTCCCCCCTCCACTTT. The full variable domain, with the rest looked up from reference TRBV15 and TRBJ1-6, is DAMVIQNPRYQVTQFGKPVTLSCSQTLNHNVMYWYQQKSSQAPKLLFHYYDKDFNNEADTPDNFQSRRPNTSFCFLDIRSPGLGDTAMYLCATSRDRGVNSPLHFGNGTRLTVT.

This chain joins TRBV6-5 and TRBJ2-6, with D perhaps TRBD1 (6 bases). Looked up from germline, CDR1 is MNHEY and CDR2 is SVGAGI. V dropped 6 bases and J dropped 3 bases, with 12 bases sitting between them. The CDR3 loop spans 15 amino acids. This CDR3 reads CASRPNRVGANVLTF. CDR3 bases: TGTGCCAGCAGGCCTAACAGGGTTGGGGCCAACGTCCTGACTTTC.